The 18 T cell receptor beta chains listed next were all sequenced from one sample in a study of neurological immune-mediated disorders. TCRdb re-called the 5' RACE reads through MiXCR, storing one row per CDR3 protein. The table includes fewer than 35,000 distinct CDR3 sequences, about 3% detected once. Input material: PBMCs. These receptors all come from a woman in her thirties with multiple sclerosis.

This clonotype was recorded many times. The V call is TRBV11-3, the J call TRBJ2-1; 13 bases map to TRBD2. This CDR3 has 17 residues. The germline gives CDR1 SGHNT, CDR2 YENEEA. V dropped 3 bases and J dropped 6; count of bases not matched to a gene: 8. This chain's CDR3 is CASSFERTSGSSNEQFF. The CDR3 coding sequence is TGTGCCAGCAGCTTCGAAAGGACTAGCGGGAGTTCCAATGAGCAGTTCTTC.

This clonotype was recorded at least ten times. The chain employs TRBV20-1 and TRBJ2-1, with D unclear. Germline V lookup: CDR1 DFQATT, CDR2 SNEGSKA (reference sequence). This CDR3 region has 12 residues. V lost 2 bases to trimming and J lost 4 bases, with 6 bases between them. The CDR3 nucleotides read TGCAGTGCTAGACCCTTTTACAATGAGCAGTTCTTC. This gives the protein CSARPFYNEQFF.

This clonotype came up many times. The chain employs TRBV6-5 and TRBJ1-5; perhaps TRBD1 as D (5 bases). CDR1 is MNHEY, CDR2 SVGAGI, per germline. Between the trimmed V and J ends, which lost 7 bases and 4 bases, there was a span of 20 bases. The CDR3 runs 16 residues. CDR3 amino acids: CASKLTGDPWNQPQHF. The DNA of the CDR3 is TGTGCCAGCAAGCTAACAGGTGACCCTTGGAATCAGCCCCAGCATTTT.

Worth noting for this clonotype: A much more abundant neighbour one base away suggests this may be a read error. This is likely a read error, given that the CDR3 carries no conserved phenylalanine or tryptophan at its end. This chain joins TRBV19 and TRBJ2-7; a possible D gene is TRBD2 (5 bases). The germline V gene encodes CDR1 LNHDA and CDR2 SQIVND (reference sequence). Trimming took off 7 bases at V and 6 bases at J, with 25 bases between the two ends. This CDR3 has 16 amino acids. The CDR3 bases are TGTGCCAGTACCTATTCTGGGAGTATGGGTGTTGGCGAGCAGTACATC. This codes for CASTYSGSMGVGEQYI.

This clonotype was seen repeatedly, ten times or more. This chain connects TRBV7-8 to TRBJ2-1; D ambiguous. Germline V gene lookup returns CDR1 SGHVS and CDR2 FQNEAQ. V lost 3 bases and J 0 bases, leaving 6 bases between the germline ends. The CDR3 extends over 14 amino acids. DNA of the CDR3: TGTGCCAGCAGCTTTTACCTCTCCTACAATGAGCAGTTCTTC. It translates to CASSFYLSYNEQFF.

Many counts were recorded for this clonotype. The CDR3 here is CSVPSGARYNEQFF. The DNA of the CDR3 is TGCAGTGTCCCCTCAGGGGCCCGCTACAATGAGCAGTTCTTC. The J gene is TRBJ2-1, the V gene TRBV20-1; possible D gene TRBD1, 6 bases. V shed 7 bases and J shed 3 bases, with 16 bases lying between them. The CDR3 contains 14 residues. The germline V gene encodes CDR1 DFQATT and CDR2 SNEGSKA (reference sequence).

This clonotype has a count of ten or more. The chain combines TRBV7-2 with TRBJ2-7; D is perhaps TRBD1 (5 bases). The CDR3 extends over 13 amino acids. Germline values: CDR1 SGHTA, CDR2 FQGNSA. The V gene lost 5 bases and the J gene lost 4 bases, with 12 bases spanning the gap. The CDR3 spells CASSPAGPYEQYF. The DNA for the CDR3 is TGTGCCAGCAGCCCGGCAGGGCCTTACGAGCAGTACTTC.

In this sample, this clonotype turned up many times. The V and J genes are TRBV12-3 or TRBV12-4 and TRBJ2-3; no firm D call. The germline V and J ends were trimmed by 5 bases and 8 bases, with 8 bases remaining between them. This CDR3 spans 11 amino acids. CDR3: CASSPLVTQYF. The CDR3 DNA sequence: TGTGCCAGCAGTCCGCTAGTTACGCAGTATTTT.

This clonotype has at least ten counts. The rearrangement links TRBV20-1 to TRBJ2-7; perhaps TRBD1 as D (5 bases). Germline CDR1 and CDR2: DFQATT and SNEGSKA (reference sequence). This CDR3 is 13 amino acids long. Trimming took off 0 bases at V and 4 bases at J, with 10 bases between the two ends. For the CDR3, the DNA is TGCAGTGCTAGAGACTGGGGCCGTTACGAGCAGTACTTC. Protein: CSARDWGRYEQYF.

On this clonotype itself: The CDR3 does not close with the conserved phenylalanine or tryptophan, likely indicating a read error. The chain joins TRBV4-3 to TRBJ2-7, with D tentatively TRBD2 (7 bases). The V end lost 0 bases, the J end lost 0 bases, and 18 bases lay between the germline ends. The CDR3 runs to 18 residues. Germline CDR1 and CDR2: LGHNA and YSLEER. The CDR3 DNA sequence: TGCGCCAGCAGCCAAGATCCGCCGGGGGGCTCCTCCTCCTACGAGCAGTACAAC. Encoded protein: CASSQDPPGGSSSYEQYN.

This clonotype was seen ten or more times. The chain's CDR3 is CASSPSGRAYEQYF. CDR3 nucleotide sequence: TGTGCCAGCAGTCCCAGCGGGAGGGCCTACGAGCAGTACTTC. This sequence joins TRBV27 and TRBJ2-7; 10 nucleotides agree with TRBD2. Germline V gene sequence: CDR1 MNHEY, CDR2 SMNVEV (reference sequence). J gave up 2 bases and V 5 bases, and 3 bases lay outside the gene matches. The CDR3 runs to 14 residues.

This clonotype showed up many times. CDR3 sequence: CSARDPGPTLGTQYF. The CDR3 DNA reads TGCAGTGCTAGAGATCCCGGGCCCACACTGGGGACCCAGTACTTC. The chain couples TRBV20-1 to TRBJ2-5; D is unresolved. The germline V and J ends were trimmed by 0 bases and 7 bases, with 18 bases remaining between them. The germline CDR1 and CDR2 sequences are DFQATT and SNEGSKA (reference sequence). There are 15 residues in the CDR3.

This clonotype was detected ten times or more. The CDR3, as DNA: TGTGCCAGCACCCAACGAAGCGCAGTGTGGGGTAACAACTCCTACGAGCAGTACTTC. It is translated as CASTQRSAVWGNNSYEQYF. The V call is TRBV12-3 or TRBV12-4, the J call TRBJ2-7; D is uncertain. V gave up 7 bases and J gave up 0 bases, with 28 bases separating them. The CDR3 has 19 amino acids.

This clonotype was observed many times. The gene calls are TRBV12-3 or TRBV12-4 and TRBJ2-1; 12 bases fit TRBD2. The J segment lost 9 bases and the V segment lost 1 base, leaving 4 bases of the junction unmatched. This CDR3 has 15 amino acids. The CDR3 region has the DNA TGTGCCAGCAGTTTAGAGGCTAGCGGGGGGGGTGAGCAGTTCTTC. It encodes CASSLEASGGGEQFF.

The rearrangement uses TRBV20-1 and TRBJ1-5; D might be TRBD1 (6 bases). The V gene lost 4 bases and the J gene lost 5 bases, with 12 bases spanning the gap. This CDR3 is built from 13 residues. The germline gives CDR1 DFQATT, CDR2 SNEGSKA (reference sequence). The CDR3 coding sequence is TGCAGTGCTATACAGGGATATGATCAGCCCCAGCATTTT. Translating gives CSAIQGYDQPQHF.

This clonotype has at least ten counts. V is TRBV27 and J is TRBJ2-1; 10 bases fit TRBD2. V dropped 5 bases and J dropped 4; count of bases not matched to a gene: 8. Germline V gene data show CDR1 as MNHEY and CDR2 as SMNVEV (reference sequence). The CDR3 extends over 16 amino acids. CDR3 in amino acids: CASSRAGGLGYNEQFF. The CDR3 nucleotides read TGTGCCAGCAGTCGAGCGGGAGGGCTCGGATACAATGAGCAGTTCTTC.

This clonotype came up a few times. This rearrangement joins TRBV5-6 to TRBJ2-1; 9 bases map to TRBD1. This CDR3 has 20 amino acids. Losses at the gene ends were 2 bases for V and 6 bases for J; bases not matched to a gene: 21. Germline values: CDR1 SGHDT, CDR2 YYEEEE. The CDR3 region is CASSLLGQGHPAGEVNEQFF. The CDR3 region has the DNA TGTGCCAGCAGCTTACTAGGACAGGGGCACCCGGCGGGAGAGGTCAATGAGCAGTTCTTC.

This clonotype was found many times. The gene calls are TRBV7-2 and TRBJ1-5; no clear D. The germline V and J ends were trimmed by 8 bases and 0 bases, with 8 bases remaining between them. This CDR3 region has 13 residues. CDR1 is SGHTA and CDR2 is FQGNSA in the germline V gene. The CDR3 spells CASAQSSNQPQHF. CDR3 DNA: TGTGCCAGCGCCCAGTCTAGCAATCAGCCCCAGCATTTT.